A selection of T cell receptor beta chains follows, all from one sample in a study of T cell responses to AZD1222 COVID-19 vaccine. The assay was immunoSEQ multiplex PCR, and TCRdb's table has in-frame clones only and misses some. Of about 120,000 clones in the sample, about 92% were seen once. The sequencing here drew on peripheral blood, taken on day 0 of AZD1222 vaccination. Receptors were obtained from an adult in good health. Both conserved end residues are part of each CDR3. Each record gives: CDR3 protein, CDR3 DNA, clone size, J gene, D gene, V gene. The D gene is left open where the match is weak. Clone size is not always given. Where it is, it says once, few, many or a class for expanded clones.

CSVSAAQETQYF,TGCAGCGTTTCGGCGGCCCAAGAGACCCAGTACTTC,.,TRBJ2-5,.,TRBV29-1
CAIKGTDNTEAFF,TGTGCCATCAAGGGGACAGACAACACTGAAGCTTTCTTT,.,TRBJ1-1,TRBD1,TRBV10-3
CASSIDSLISGNTIYF,TGTGCCAGTAGTATCGACTCCCTTATCTCTGGAAACACCATATATTTT,.,TRBJ1-3,.,TRBV19
CTSSRRPGTTNTGELFF,TGCACCAGCAGCCGCAGACCCGGGACAACGAACACCGGGGAGCTGTTTTTT,.,TRBJ2-2,.,TRBV1
CASSLDAGYEQYF,TGTGCCAGCAGTTTAGATGCTGGCTACGAGCAGTACTTC,.,TRBJ2-7,.,TRBV12-3/TRBV12-4
CASSQESGYGNTIYF,TGCGCCAGCAGCCAAGAGTCTGGGTACGGAAACACCATATATTTT,.,TRBJ1-3,.,TRBV4-3
CASSELARWTQYF,TGCGCCAGCAGTGAGTTGGCTAGATGGACCCAGTACTTC,few,TRBJ2-5,.,TRBV10-1
CASSLLQPTYGYTF,TGTGCCAGCAGTTTACTCCAACCCACTTATGGCTACACCTTC,.,TRBJ1-2,.,TRBV28
CAWRELAGIWNEQFF,TGTGCCTGGAGGGAACTAGCGGGAATTTGGAATGAGCAGTTCTTC,.,TRBJ2-1,TRBD2,TRBV30
CASSHQTGFAEAFF,TGTGCCAGCAGCCATCAGACGGGCTTTGCTGAAGCTTTCTTT,.,TRBJ1-1,.,TRBV25-1
CASGLVRDRGPTNYGYTF,TGTGCTAGTGGTTTGGTAAGGGACAGGGGACCGACCAACTATGGCTACACCTTC,few,TRBJ1-2,TRBD1,TRBV12-5
CASSNRLAGIYEQYF,TGTGCCAGTAGTAATCGACTAGCGGGAATTTACGAGCAGTACTTC,.,TRBJ2-7,TRBD2,TRBV19
CASSGGGAHNEQFF,TGCGCCAGCAGCGGGGGAGGGGCACACAATGAGCAGTTCTTC,few,TRBJ2-1,TRBD2,TRBV5-1
CASSFGSDRADDWFNSPLHF,TGTGCCAGCAGCTTTGGTTCGGACAGGGCGGATGATTGGTTCAATTCACCCCTCCACTTT,.,TRBJ1-6,.,TRBV12-1
CASSFWNTEAFF,TGTGCCAGCAGTTTCTGGAACACTGAAGCTTTCTTT,.,TRBJ1-1,.,TRBV28
CASSQPMLEAFF,TGTGCCAGCAGCCAACCCATGCTAGAAGCTTTCTTT,.,TRBJ1-1,.,TRBV7-9
CASSLARTGGMDEAFF,TGTGCCAGCAGCTTGGCTCGGACAGGGGGCATGGATGAAGCTTTCTTT,.,TRBJ1-1,TRBD1,TRBV5-4
CASSYSFTGRGSGYTF,TGTGCCAGCAGTTACTCGTTTACGGGCAGGGGTTCTGGCTACACCTTC,.,TRBJ1-2,.,TRBV6-5
CASSLLYEQYF,TGTGCCAGCAGCCTACTCTACGAGCAGTACTTC,few,TRBJ2-7,.,TRBV3-1/TRBV3-2
CASSLDQDEQYF,TGTGCCAGCAGCTTAGATCAGGACGAGCAGTACTTC,.,TRBJ2-7,.,TRBV11-3
CASSYSRNTEAFF,TGTGCCAGCAGTTACTCCCGGAACACTGAAGCTTTCTTT,.,TRBJ1-1,.,TRBV6-5
CASSHNPGVITYEQYF,TGTGCCAGCAGCCACAACCCGGGGGTTATTACCTACGAGCAGTACTTC,.,TRBJ2-7,.,TRBV3-1/TRBV3-2
CASSPLAGAADTQYF,TGCGCCAGCAGTCCACTAGCGGGGGCGGCAGATACGCAGTATTTT,.,TRBJ2-3,TRBD2,TRBV4-3
CASSQGHFYEQYF,TGCGCCAGCAGCCAAGGACACTTCTACGAGCAGTACTTC,.,TRBJ2-7,.,TRBV4-3
CASSSGQGANYGYTF,TGTGCCAGCAGTTCAGGACAGGGGGCGAACTATGGCTACACCTTC,.,TRBJ1-2,TRBD1,TRBV28
CASKGQVQETQYF,TGCGCCAGCAAAGGACAGGTCCAAGAGACCCAGTACTTC,.,TRBJ2-5,TRBD1,TRBV10-2
CASSSVSLLDEQYF,TGTGCCAGCAGCTCAGTCTCTCTGTTGGACGAGCAGTACTTC,.,TRBJ2-7,.,TRBV13
CAILTGGDSYTF,TGTGCCATCCTTACAGGAGGGGACAGCTACACCTTC,.,TRBJ1-2,.,TRBV12-3/TRBV12-4
CASSLGGVGQPQHF,TGTGCCAGCAGCTTAGGGGGGGTGGGTCAGCCCCAGCATTTT,.,TRBJ1-5,.,TRBV13
CASSPDGGLYGYTF,TGTGCCAGCAGTCCGGACGGCGGCTTATATGGCTACACCTTC,.,TRBJ1-2,.,TRBV6-2/TRBV6-3
CASSSSSGGGYEQYF,TGTGCCAGCAGCTCAAGTAGCGGGGGAGGTTACGAGCAGTACTTC,.,TRBJ2-7,TRBD2,TRBV11-2
CTSSQPEGLEAFF,TGCACCAGCAGCCAGCCAGAGGGGCTTGAAGCTTTCTTT,.,TRBJ1-1,.,TRBV1
CASSFGREQYF,TGTGCCAGCAGCTTCGGGCGGGAGCAGTACTTC,.,TRBJ2-7,.,TRBV7-2
CASSTQTGRGKNTIYF,TGTGCCAGCAGCACCCAGACAGGGCGAGGCAAAAACACCATATATTTT,.,TRBJ1-3,TRBD1,TRBV7-2
CASSQDAGGNTEAFF,TGCGCCAGCAGCCAAGACGCAGGGGGGAACACTGAAGCTTTCTTT,.,TRBJ1-1,TRBD1,TRBV4-3
CAISVRGNTEAFF,TGTGCCATCAGTGTCAGGGGGAACACTGAAGCTTTCTTT,once,TRBJ1-1,.,TRBV10-3
CASSARDRIGNQPQHF,TGTGCCAGTAGTGCCCGGGACAGGATTGGCAATCAGCCCCAGCATTTT,.,TRBJ1-5,TRBD1,TRBV19
CATSEWTSGSSGEQFF,TGTGCCACCAGTGAATGGACTAGCGGGAGCTCTGGGGAGCAGTTCTTC,once,TRBJ2-1,TRBD2,TRBV24-1
CASSLLDGPSEQYF,TGTGCCAGCAGTTTATTAGACGGCCCATCGGAGCAGTACTTC,.,TRBJ2-7,.,TRBV27
CASSLTGDGYTF,TGTGCCAGCAGCTTAACCGGGGATGGCTACACCTTC,.,TRBJ1-2,.,TRBV13
CASSLVGMGNQPQHF,TGTGCCAGCAGTTTAGTCGGGATGGGCAATCAGCCCCAGCATTTT,few,TRBJ1-5,.,TRBV28
CASSQGTSGGEWTYNEQFF,TGCGCCAGCAGCCAAGGAACTAGCGGGGGCGAATGGACCTACAATGAGCAGTTCTTC,.,TRBJ2-1,TRBD2,TRBV4-3